This TCR beta chain is from a study of blood T cell repertoires in COVID-19. Study-level information: PBMCs, B-cell-depleted T cells, or T cells provided the cDNA or gDNA that made up the material.

In the original processing: The assay estimated nucleated cells by amplifying reference gene primers. Some clones are missing from TCRdb's copy, which holds only in-frame ones; the method was immunoSEQ multiplex PCR. Clone size and the V and J calls come from that table; the DNA yielded D and trimming. The sample has 150,000 to 200,000 clones, just over 85% seen once. The CDR3 has 15 residues. V lost 5 bases, J lost 0 bases, and 15 bases lay in between. Germline-derived CDR1 and CDR2 are SGDLS and YYNGEE. Input material: peripheral blood. This chain links TRBV9 with TRBJ2-7; weak D call: TRBD1 (6 bases). This clonotype originated in a man aged 55 to 70 with acute or convalescent COVID-19. The CDR3 reads CASSPQRQVSYEQYF. In DNA, the CDR3 is TGTGCCAGCAGTCCACAGCGACAGGTCTCCTACGAGCAGTACTTC.